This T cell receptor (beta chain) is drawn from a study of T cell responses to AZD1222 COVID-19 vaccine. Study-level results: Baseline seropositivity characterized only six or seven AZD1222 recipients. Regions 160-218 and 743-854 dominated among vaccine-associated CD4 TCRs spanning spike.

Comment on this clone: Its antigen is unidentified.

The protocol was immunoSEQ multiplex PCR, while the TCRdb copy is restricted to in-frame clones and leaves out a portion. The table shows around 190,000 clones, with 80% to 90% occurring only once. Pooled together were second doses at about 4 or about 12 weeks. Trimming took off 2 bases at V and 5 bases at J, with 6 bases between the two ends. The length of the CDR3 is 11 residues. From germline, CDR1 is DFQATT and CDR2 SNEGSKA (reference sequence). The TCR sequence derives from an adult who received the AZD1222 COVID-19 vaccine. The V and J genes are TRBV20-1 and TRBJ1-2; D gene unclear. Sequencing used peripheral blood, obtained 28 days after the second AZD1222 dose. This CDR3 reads CSARSRYGYTF. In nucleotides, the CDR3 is TGCAGTGCTAGATCGCGATATGGCTACACCTTC.